The 20 T cell receptor beta chains below all came from one sample that was sequenced in a study of cytomegalovirus exposure and HLA in healthy donors. The table came from immunoSEQ multiplex PCR; TCRdb's copy has only in-frame clones and leaves some out. The data show tens of thousands of clones, with approximately 94% seen just once and 1.4% held by the top ten. Sequenced sample: PBMCs. The receptors were sampled from a man aged 18 to 30 in good health and CMV-seropositive.

The chain combines TRBV7-9 with TRBJ2-1, with 8 bases lining up with TRBD2. Germline CDR1 and CDR2: SEHNR and FQNEAQ (reference sequence). The CDR3 spans 16 residues. J lost 8 bases, V lost 2 bases, and 11 bases had no gene match. The CDR3 nucleotides are TGTGCCAGCAGCTTAATCCGGGGGGGAGAATTCGATGAGCAGTTCTTC. The encoded protein is CASSLIRGGEFDEQFF.

The chain uses TRBV6-5 and TRBJ1-3; D not certain. The CDR3 runs to 15 residues. V gave up 0 bases and J gave up 0 bases, with 6 bases separating them. CDR1 and CDR2 (germline): MNHEY, SVGAGI. The CDR3 region is CASSYSRFSGNTIYF. The CDR3 nucleotides are TGTGCCAGCAGTTACTCCAGATTCTCTGGAAACACCATATATTTT.

This chain uses TRBV10-3 with TRBJ2-5; 10 nucleotides line up with TRBD2. Germline CDR1 and CDR2: ENHRY and SYGVKD. The V gene end was trimmed by 2 bases and the J gene end by 2 bases; junction bases not matched to a gene: 5. The CDR3 is made up of 16 amino acids. The CDR3: CAISESSGGRQETQYF. For the CDR3, the DNA is TGTGCCATCAGTGAGAGTAGCGGGGGGCGGCAAGAGACCCAGTACTTC.

This clone was counted a single time. In DNA form, the CDR3 reads TGTGCCAGCAGCTCGGGACTTAGCAATCAGCCCCAGCATTTT. The encoded protein is CASSSGLSNQPQHF. V gene TRBV28 combines with J gene TRBJ1-5; maybe TRBD1 (5 bases). Per germline, CDR1 MDHEN and CDR2 SYDVKM. The CDR3 totals 14 residues. V was pared by 6 bases and J by 0 bases, with 9 bases between.

The chain uses TRBV11-2 and TRBJ1-5, with D perhaps TRBD1 (6 bases). CDR3 length: 15 amino acids. V dropped 1 base and J dropped 2 bases, with 9 bases sitting between them. CDR1 SGHAT and CDR2 FQNNGV come from the germline V gene. CDR3 nucleotides: TGTGCCAGCAGCTTAGGGGCAGGGGGCAATCAGCCCCAGCATTTT. Its translation: CASSLGAGGNQPQHF.

This chain uses TRBV28 with TRBJ2-4; TRBD1 matches 8 bases. Germline trimming cut 4 bases from V and 0 bases from J; bases unmatched to any gene: 8. The CDR3 consists of 17 residues. Germline V gene sequence: CDR1 MDHEN, CDR2 SYDVKM. DNA for the CDR3: TGTGCCAGCAGTTCTCTCCAGGGGGCACTAGCCAAAAACATTCAGTACTTC. Translated, it gives CASSSLQGALAKNIQYF.

The chain uses TRBV5-1 and TRBJ2-7; the D is unclear. V lost 4 bases, J lost 2 bases, and 16 bases lay in between. The CDR3 is 15 residues long. The germline gives CDR1 SGHRS, CDR2 YFSETQ. The CDR3 protein is CASSGSSGLAYEQYF. CDR3 bases: TGCGCCAGCAGCGGCTCTTCAGGTTTAGCCTACGAGCAGTACTTC.

The chain recombines TRBV11-1 with TRBJ1-4; the match to TRBD1 covers 7 bases. This CDR3 has 15 amino acids. V gave up 5 bases and J gave up 1 base; unmatched junction bases: 4. Germline lookup yields CDR1 SGHAT and CDR2 FQDESV (reference sequence). The CDR3 DNA is TGTGCCAGCAGCCCTACAGGGGAAACTAATGAAAAACTGTTTTTT. It translates to CASSPTGETNEKLFF.

V is TRBV19 and J is TRBJ2-5, with D possibly TRBD1 on 6 matching bases. CDR3 length equals 15 residues. In germline, CDR1 is LNHDA, CDR2 SQIVND (reference sequence). V was clipped by 4 bases and J by 5 bases, with 17 bases between them. The CDR3 nucleotides are TGTGCCAGTAGTAGGGGGCGAACCATTAGGGAGACCCAGTACTTC. It yields the protein CASSRGRTIRETQYF. Full variable domain (missing parts from reference TRBV19 and TRBJ2-5): DGGITQSPKYLFRKEGQNVTLSCEQNLNHDAMYWYRQDPGQGLRLIYYSQIVNDFQKGDIAEGYSVSREKKESFPLTVTSAQKNPTAFYLCASSRGRTIRETQYFGPGTRLLVL.

J is TRBJ1-1 and V is TRBV4-1; 7 nucleotides match TRBD1. The germline V gene encodes CDR1 MGHRA and CDR2 YSYEKL. The CDR3 has 17 residues. The V gene end was trimmed by 1 base and the J gene end by 3 bases; junction bases not matched to a gene: 11. This CDR3 is CASSQGGQGVLYTEAFF. CDR3 DNA: TGCGCCAGCAGCCAAGGAGGTCAGGGGGTATTGTACACTGAAGCTTTCTTT.

This CDR3 reads CASSPASGGQETQYF. CDR3 nucleotide sequence: TGTGCCAGCTCACCGGCTAGCGGGGGACAAGAGACCCAGTACTTC. V usage is TRBV18 and J usage is TRBJ2-5, with 10 nucleotides matching TRBD2. V gave up 3 bases and J gave up 2 bases; unmatched junction bases: 3. This CDR3 is built from 15 residues. Germline V CDR1 and CDR2: KGHSH, LQKENI.

The chain is built from TRBV5-5 and TRBJ1-2; a possible D gene is TRBD1 (6 bases). The germline V gene encodes CDR1 SGHKS and CDR2 YYEKEE (reference sequence). This CDR3 is 12 amino acids long. V was trimmed by 4 bases and J by 6 bases, leaving 10 bases between them. The CDR3, as DNA: TGTGCCAGCAGCATCGGACAGAATGGCTACACCTTC. Residues: CASSIGQNGYTF.

The chain is built from TRBV7-9 and TRBJ1-1; no clear D. The CDR3 length is 12 residues. Deletions cut 4 bases from V and 8 bases from J, with 11 bases between. The germline V gene encodes CDR1 SEHNR and CDR2 FQNEAQ (reference sequence). In DNA, the CDR3 is TGTGCCAGCAGCTCTACAGTATCCGAAGCTTTCTTT. It encodes CASSSTVSEAFF.

This clone was found once. The chain carries TRBV6-6 and TRBJ1-3; TRBD1 is a possible D gene (6 bases). The CDR3 contains 15 residues. Germline CDR1 and CDR2: MNHNY and SVGAGI (reference sequence). The V end lost 0 bases, the J end lost 4 bases, and 10 bases lay between the germline ends. The CDR3 DNA reads as TGTGCCAGCAGTTACTCGAGGGGGGGAGGAAACACCATATATTTT. Amino acids: CASSYSRGGGNTIYF.

This chain connects TRBV19 to TRBJ2-1; TRBD2 matches at 16 bases. Losses at the gene ends were 5 bases for V and 7 bases for J; bases not matched to a gene: 11. The germline V gene has CDR1 LNHDA and CDR2 SQIVND (reference sequence). The CDR3 runs to 18 residues. The CDR3: CASSLRGLAGGPQNEQFF. CDR3 bases: TGTGCCAGTAGTCTCCGGGGACTAGCGGGAGGGCCTCAAAATGAGCAGTTCTTC. Variable domain in full (rest from reference TRBV19 and TRBJ2-1): DGGITQSPKYLFRKEGQNVTLSCEQNLNHDAMYWYRQDPGQGLRLIYYSQIVNDFQKGDIAEGYSVSREKKESFPLTVTSAQKNPTAFYLCASSLRGLAGGPQNEQFFGPGTRLTVL.

The chain has TRBV5-6 and TRBJ2-7, with D uncertain. The CDR3 contains 13 residues. The ends were cut back, 7 bases at V and 3 bases at J, with 14 bases in the middle. Looked up from germline, CDR1 is SGHDT and CDR2 is YYEEEE. CDR3 loop: CASHHPGSYEQYF. CDR3 coding DNA: TGTGCCAGCCACCACCCAGGCAGCTACGAGCAGTACTTC.

The V call is TRBV28, the J call TRBJ2-7, with TRBD2 matching 7 bases. The CDR3 loop spans 15 amino acids. With 1 base clipped from V and 6 bases from J, the junction kept 9 bases outside the gene matches. In germline, CDR1 is MDHEN, CDR2 SYDVKM. CDR3 amino acids: CASSLLEGEGGEQYF. The DNA of the CDR3 is TGTGCCAGCAGTTTATTGGAAGGGGAGGGTGGCGAGCAGTACTTC.

The rearrangement links TRBV15 to TRBJ2-2, with 10 bases identical to TRBD1. The CDR3 has 16 amino acids. Germline V gives CDR1 LNHNV, CDR2 YYDKDF (reference sequence). V lost 1 base and J lost 6; bases outside the gene matches: 5. Here the CDR3 DNA reads TGTGCCACCAGCAGAGCGACAGGGGGCATGGCCGGGGAGCTGTTTTTT. Encoded protein: CATSRATGGMAGELFF.

The J gene is TRBJ1-5, the V gene TRBV19; 8 positions agree with TRBD1. The junction had 10 bases not matched to a gene; V was cut back by 8 bases and J by 7 bases. This CDR3 region has 14 residues. Looked up from germline, CDR1 is LNHDA and CDR2 is SQIVND (reference sequence). CDR3 protein: CASSGRGLFQPQHF. The CDR3 bases are TGTGCCAGTTCTGGCAGGGGGCTATTCCAGCCCCAGCATTTT.

This chain connects TRBV9 to TRBJ2-3; 10 bases match TRBD2. The V segment lost 2 bases and the J segment 6 bases; nucleotides outside the gene matches: 9. Germline lookup yields CDR1 SGDLS and CDR2 YYNGEE. The CDR3 is 16 amino acids. In nucleotides, the CDR3 is TGTGCCAGCAGCGTCGAGCTAGCGGGAGTTGGGGATACGCAGTATTTT. The encoded protein is CASSVELAGVGDTQYF.